Below, 14 T cell receptor beta chains from the same sample are listed, as sequenced in a study of CD8 T cells in Susac syndrome. RNA amounts of roughly 0.5 to 1 ug underwent reverse transcription with random hexamers. TCRdb re-called the immunoSEQ multiplex PCR reads with MiXCR, one entry per CDR3 protein. The table has 84,000 or so distinct CDR3 sequences, 95% seen once. The sample consisted of CD8+ T cells from PBMCs. These receptor sequences come from a human donor with Susac syndrome.

The J gene is TRBJ1-2, the V gene TRBV5-1, with D unresolved. V was pared by 3 bases and J by 1 base, with 10 bases between. CDR3 length: 14 residues. Germline V lookup: CDR1 SGHRS, CDR2 YFSETQ. The CDR3 DNA sequence: TGCGCCAGCAGCTCAGACATATTTAACTATGGCTACACCTTC. It translates to CASSSDIFNYGYTF.

The chain couples TRBV30 to TRBJ1-1, with unresolved D. Trimming left V 0 bases short and J 5 bases short, with 10 bases between. This CDR3 region has 13 residues. The germline CDR1 and CDR2 sequences are GTSNPN and SVGIG (reference sequence). CDR3 DNA sequence: TGTGCCTGGAGTGTTGGGAGTGGAACTGAAGCTTTCTTT. Encoded protein: CAWSVGSGTEAFF. Filled out from reference TRBV30 and TRBJ1-1, the complete variable domain reads SQTIHQWPATLVQPVGSPLSLECTVEGTSNPNLYWYRQAAGRGLQLLFYSVGIGQISSEVPQNLSASRPQDRQFILSSKKLLLSDSGFYLCAWSVGSGTEAFFGQGTRLTVV.

The V call is TRBV3-1, the J call TRBJ2-1; TRBD2 is a possible D gene (5 bases). The CDR3 extends over 14 amino acids. The V gene's germline CDR1 is LGHDT and CDR2 YNNKEL (reference sequence). V lost 5 bases and J lost 5, with 13 bases in between. In DNA form, the CDR3 reads TGTGCCAGCAGCGTCCGAGGGTGGGACAATGAGCAGTTCTTC. This sequence encodes CASSVRGWDNEQFF.

The genes are TRBV5-6 and TRBJ2-1; maybe TRBD2 (5 bases). Per the germline V gene, CDR1 is SGHDT and CDR2 is YYEEEE. V dropped 4 bases and J dropped 5 bases, with 13 bases sitting between them. The CDR3 runs to 14 residues. This chain's CDR3 is CASSLPGLNNEQFF. CDR3 sequence (DNA): TGTGCCAGCAGCCTACCAGGACTGAACAATGAGCAGTTCTTC.

The chain has TRBV20-1 and TRBJ2-1, with no clear D. This CDR3 spans 12 amino acids. The germline CDR1 and CDR2 sequences are DFQATT and SNEGSKA (reference sequence). The CDR3 region has the DNA TGCAGCGCTCCCTTTGTGGACCCTGAGCAGTTCTTC. Amino acid sequence: CSAPFVDPEQFF.

The chain joins TRBV3-1 to TRBJ2-7; 10 nucleotides match TRBD1. CDR3 size: 14 residues. CDR1 and CDR2 from the germline V gene are LGHDT and YNNKEL (reference sequence). J lost 3 bases, V lost 4 bases, and 3 bases had no gene match. CDR3 protein: CASSPRDRGYEQYF. The DNA of the CDR3 is TGTGCCAGCAGCCCCAGGGACAGGGGCTACGAGCAGTACTTC.

The V gene is TRBV15, the J gene TRBJ1-5; D might be TRBD1 (5 bases). In germline, CDR1 is LNHNV, CDR2 YYDKDF (reference sequence). The V end lost 1 base, the J end lost 0 bases, and 7 bases lay between the germline ends. This CDR3 spans 15 amino acids. CDR3: CATSRADSSNQPQHF. The DNA of the CDR3 is TGTGCCACCAGCAGAGCTGACAGTAGCAATCAGCCCCAGCATTTT. The full variable domain, its missing parts supplied by reference TRBV15 and TRBJ1-5, is DAMVIQNPRYQVTQFGKPVTLSCSQTLNHNVMYWYQQKSSQAPKLLFHYYDKDFNNEADTPDNFQSRRPNTSFCFLDIRSPGLGDTAMYLCATSRADSSNQPQHFGDGTRLSIL.

The CDR3 reads CASSTDRGFHNEQFF. CDR3 coding DNA: TGTGCCAGCAGTACGGACAGGGGGTTCCACAATGAGCAGTTCTTC. The V gene is TRBV28, the J gene TRBJ2-1; TRBD1 aligns across 10 bases. Trimming took 5 bases from V and 5 from J; bases not matched to a gene: 6. This CDR3 is built from 15 residues. Per germline, CDR1 MDHEN and CDR2 SYDVKM.

The chain joins TRBV6-2 or TRBV6-3 to TRBJ2-1; TRBD2 agrees at 8 bases. There are 14 residues in the CDR3. Germline trimming cut 8 bases from V and 8 bases from J; bases unmatched to any gene: 11. Germline V CDR1 and CDR2: MNHEY, SVGEGT. The CDR3 nucleotides are TGTGCCAGCGGTCTAGCGGGCGGCATCGATGAGCAGTTCTTC. Protein: CASGLAGGIDEQFF.

J is TRBJ1-2 and V is TRBV12-3 or TRBV12-4; D is uncertain. The CDR3 consists of 15 residues. The germline V and J ends were trimmed by 6 bases and 8 bases, with 22 bases remaining between them. The CDR3 DNA follows: TGTGCCAGCAGCACCGAGGATTTCGCAGGTCGGGGCTACACCTTC. Its protein product is CASSTEDFAGRGYTF.

The J gene is TRBJ2-1, the V gene TRBV7-8; 8 positions agree with TRBD2. The V and J ends lost 3 bases and 9 bases, in that order; junction bases with no gene match: 10. The CDR3 extends over 15 amino acids. The germline CDR1 and CDR2 sequences are SGHVS and FQNEAQ. CDR3 loop: CASSLTRREAFEQFF. Written as DNA, the CDR3 is TGTGCCAGCAGCTTGACCCGGCGGGAGGCTTTTGAGCAGTTCTTC.

The J gene is TRBJ1-5, the V gene TRBV12-3 or TRBV12-4; no clear D. Trimming stripped 3 bases from V and 4 bases from J, with 4 bases between. The CDR3 loop spans 12 amino acids. Written as DNA, the CDR3 is TGTGCCAGCAGTTTCACAAATCAGCCCCAGCATTTT. Protein sequence: CASSFTNQPQHF.

The genes are TRBV12-3 or TRBV12-4 and TRBJ2-1, with D perhaps matching TRBD1 or TRBD2 (5 bases each). Trimming took off 5 bases at V and 7 bases at J, with 15 bases between the two ends. The CDR3 is made up of 14 amino acids. The CDR3 bases are TGTGCCAGCAGTATTGGCGTGGGGGTGAATGAGCAGTTCTTC. Translating it yields CASSIGVGVNEQFF.

This chain's CDR3 is CSVVMGYEQYF. The CDR3 DNA sequence: TGCAGCGTTGTGATGGGCTACGAGCAGTACTTC. The rearrangement joins TRBV29-1 to TRBJ2-7; D remains unclear. CDR1 SQVTM and CDR2 ANQGSEA come from the germline V gene. Deletions cut 4 bases from V and 3 bases from J, with 7 bases between. This CDR3 spans 11 amino acids.